Here is one T cell receptor beta chain with its context. The antigen is undetermined. Produced via immunoSEQ multiplex PCR; TCRdb's table is partial and in-frame only. The repertoire holds 50,000 to 70,000 clones, with roughly 81% as singletons. The source of the sample is a study of OX40 agonist ivuxolimab in advanced cancers. As for the study in general: Patients with prior anti-PD-1, anti-PD-L1 or anti-CTLA-4 therapy were eligible; about 41% had some. Partial responses occurred in Three dose-escalation patients, one with hepatocellular carcinoma and two with cutaneous melanoma. Study-level findings and limits: Fewer expanded clones were found on average in CD4+ than in CD8+ T cells.

V was trimmed by 5 bases and J by 0 bases, leaving 10 bases between them. The CDR3 sequence is 15 residues long. The germline V gene has CDR1 MDHEN and CDR2 SYDVKM. Systemic immunosuppression or a history of autoimmune disease excluded patients. The receptor comes from an adult with an advanced solid tumor such as melanoma, head and neck, liver or kidney cancer. V usage is TRBV28 and J usage is TRBJ2-2, with D possibly being TRBD2 (6 bases). The sample in question was CD4+ or CD8+ T cells sorted from blood, obtained in a trial of the OX40 agonist ivuxolimab. The CDR3 DNA follows: TGTGCCAGCAGTATCGGGAGTCCGAACACCGGGGAGCTGTTTTTT. This translates into CASSIGSPNTGELFF. The full variable domain, its missing parts supplied by reference TRBV28 and TRBJ2-2, is DVKVTQSSRYLVKRTGEKVFLECVQDMDHENMFWYRQDPGLGLRLIYFSYDVKMKEKGDIPEGYSVSREKKERFSLILESASTNQTSMYLCASSIGSPNTGELFFGEGSRLTVL.